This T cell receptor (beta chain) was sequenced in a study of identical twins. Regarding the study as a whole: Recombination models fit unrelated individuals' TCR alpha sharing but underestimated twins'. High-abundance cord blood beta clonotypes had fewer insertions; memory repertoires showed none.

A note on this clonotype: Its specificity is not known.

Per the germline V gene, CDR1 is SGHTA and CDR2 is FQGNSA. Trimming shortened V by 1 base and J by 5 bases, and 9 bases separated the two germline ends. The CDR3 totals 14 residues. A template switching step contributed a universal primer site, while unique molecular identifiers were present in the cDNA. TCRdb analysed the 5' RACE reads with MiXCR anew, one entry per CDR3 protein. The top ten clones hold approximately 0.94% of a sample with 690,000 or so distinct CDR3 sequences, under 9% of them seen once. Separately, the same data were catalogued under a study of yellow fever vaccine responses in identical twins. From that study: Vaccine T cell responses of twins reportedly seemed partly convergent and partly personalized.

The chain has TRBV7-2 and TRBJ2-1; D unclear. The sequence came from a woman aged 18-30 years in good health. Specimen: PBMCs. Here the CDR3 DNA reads TGTGCCAGCAGCTTAGTGCTGGCCCACAATGAGCAGTTCTTC. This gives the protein CASSLVLAHNEQFF.